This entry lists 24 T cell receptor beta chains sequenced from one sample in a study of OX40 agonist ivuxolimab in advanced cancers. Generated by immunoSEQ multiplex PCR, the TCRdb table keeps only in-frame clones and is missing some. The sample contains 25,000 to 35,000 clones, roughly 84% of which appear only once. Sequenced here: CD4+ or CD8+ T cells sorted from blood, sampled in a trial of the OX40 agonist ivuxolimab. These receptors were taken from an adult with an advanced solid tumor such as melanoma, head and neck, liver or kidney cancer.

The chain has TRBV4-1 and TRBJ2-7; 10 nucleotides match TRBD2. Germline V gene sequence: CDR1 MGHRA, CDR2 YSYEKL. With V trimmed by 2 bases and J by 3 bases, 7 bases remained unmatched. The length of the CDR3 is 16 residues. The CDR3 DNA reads TGCGCCAGCAGCCAAACCGCCCTAGCGGGAGTCTACGAGCAGTACTTC. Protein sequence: CASSQTALAGVYEQYF.

CDR3 nucleotides: TGTGCCAGCTCAATGGGTGGAGAGCAGTTCTTC. Translating it yields CASSMGGEQFF. J is TRBJ2-1 and V is TRBV27; D remains ambiguous. V was shortened by 8 bases and J by 10 bases, with 12 bases between the two germline ends. The CDR3 sequence is 11 residues long. CDR1 is MNHEY and CDR2 is SMNVEV in the germline V gene (reference sequence).

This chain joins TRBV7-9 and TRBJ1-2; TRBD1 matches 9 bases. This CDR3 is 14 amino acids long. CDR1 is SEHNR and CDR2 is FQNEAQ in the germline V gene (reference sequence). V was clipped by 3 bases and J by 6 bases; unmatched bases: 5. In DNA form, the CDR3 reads TGTGCCAGCAGCTTTGGTACAGGGGGCGATGGCTACACCTTC. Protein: CASSFGTGGDGYTF.

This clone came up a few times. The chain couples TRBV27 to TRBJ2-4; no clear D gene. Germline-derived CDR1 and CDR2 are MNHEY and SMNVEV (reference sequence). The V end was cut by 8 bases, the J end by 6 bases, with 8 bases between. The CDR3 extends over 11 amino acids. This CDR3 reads CASSWGNIQYF. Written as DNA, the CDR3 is TGTGCCAGCTCGTGGGGAAACATTCAGTACTTC.

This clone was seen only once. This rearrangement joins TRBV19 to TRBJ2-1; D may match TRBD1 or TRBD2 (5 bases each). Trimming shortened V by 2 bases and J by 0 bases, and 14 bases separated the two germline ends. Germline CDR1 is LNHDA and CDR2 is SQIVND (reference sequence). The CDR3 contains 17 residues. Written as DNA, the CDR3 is TGTGCCAGTAGTATAAAGTCAAGAGGGACCTCCTACAATGAGCAGTTCTTC. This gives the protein CASSIKSRGTSYNEQFF.

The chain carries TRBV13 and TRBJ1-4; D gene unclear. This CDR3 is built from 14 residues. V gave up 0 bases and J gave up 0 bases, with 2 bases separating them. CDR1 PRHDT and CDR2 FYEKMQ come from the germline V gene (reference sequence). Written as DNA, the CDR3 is TGTGCCAGCAGCTTAGGTGCAACTAATGAAAAACTGTTTTTT. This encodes CASSLGATNEKLFF.

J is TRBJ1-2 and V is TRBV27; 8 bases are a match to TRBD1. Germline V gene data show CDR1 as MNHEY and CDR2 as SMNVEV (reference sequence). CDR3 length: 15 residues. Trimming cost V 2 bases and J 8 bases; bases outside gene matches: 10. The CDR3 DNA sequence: TGTGCCAGCAGTTTACGGCAGGGGGCAATTGGGGGCTACACCTTC. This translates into CASSLRQGAIGGYTF.

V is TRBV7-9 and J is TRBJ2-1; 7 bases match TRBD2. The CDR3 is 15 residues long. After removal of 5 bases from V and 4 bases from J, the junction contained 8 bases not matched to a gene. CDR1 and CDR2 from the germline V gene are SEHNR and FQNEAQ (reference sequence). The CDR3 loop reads CASSPLGGWYNEQFF. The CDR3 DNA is TGTGCCAGCAGCCCCCTGGGGGGGTGGTACAATGAGCAGTTCTTC.

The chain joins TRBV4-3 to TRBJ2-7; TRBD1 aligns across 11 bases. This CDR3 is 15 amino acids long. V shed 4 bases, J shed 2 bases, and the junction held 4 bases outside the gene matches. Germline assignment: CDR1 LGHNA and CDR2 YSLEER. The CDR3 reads CASSPGQGATYEQYF. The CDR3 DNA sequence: TGCGCCAGCAGCCCCGGACAGGGGGCAACCTACGAGCAGTACTTC.

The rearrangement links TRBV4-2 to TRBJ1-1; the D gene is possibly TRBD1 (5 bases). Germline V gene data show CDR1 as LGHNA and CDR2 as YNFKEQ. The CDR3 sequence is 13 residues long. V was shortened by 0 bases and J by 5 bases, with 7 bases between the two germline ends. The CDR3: CASSQEQETEAFF. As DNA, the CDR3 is TGTGCCAGCAGCCAAGAACAGGAGACTGAAGCTTTCTTT.

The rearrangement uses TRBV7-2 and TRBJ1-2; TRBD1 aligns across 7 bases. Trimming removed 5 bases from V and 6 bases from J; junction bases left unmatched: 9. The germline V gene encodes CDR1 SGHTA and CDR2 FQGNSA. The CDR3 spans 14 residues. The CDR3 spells CASSPTAGGHGYTF. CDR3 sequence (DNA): TGTGCCAGCAGCCCAACGGCAGGGGGTCATGGCTACACCTTC.

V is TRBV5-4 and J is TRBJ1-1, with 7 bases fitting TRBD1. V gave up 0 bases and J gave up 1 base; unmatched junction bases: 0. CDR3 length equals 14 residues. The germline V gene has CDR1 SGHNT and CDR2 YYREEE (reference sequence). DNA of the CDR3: TGTGCCAGCAGCTTGGGGGACAGGAACACTGAAGCTTTCTTT. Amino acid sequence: CASSLGDRNTEAFF.

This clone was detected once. CDR3 nucleotides: TGTGCCAGCAGCCCTAGCCCGCTTGGACATGGCTACACCTTC. Its protein is CASSPSPLGHGYTF. The chain recombines TRBV5-6 with TRBJ1-2; D not resolved. This CDR3 is built from 14 residues. Germline V CDR1 and CDR2: SGHDT, YYEEEE. V was trimmed by 4 bases and J by 6 bases, leaving 16 bases between them.

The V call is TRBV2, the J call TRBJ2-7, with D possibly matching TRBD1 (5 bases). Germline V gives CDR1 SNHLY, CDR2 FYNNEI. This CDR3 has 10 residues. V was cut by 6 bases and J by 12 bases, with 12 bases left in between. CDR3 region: CASRGAVRYF. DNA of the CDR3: TGTGCCAGCAGAGGGGCTGTGCGGTACTTC.

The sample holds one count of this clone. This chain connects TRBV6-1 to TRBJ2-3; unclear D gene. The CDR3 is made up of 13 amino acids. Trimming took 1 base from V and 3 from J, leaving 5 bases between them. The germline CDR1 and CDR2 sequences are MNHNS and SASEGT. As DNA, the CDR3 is TGTGCCAGCAGTGAAGACGCTACAGATACGCAGTATTTT. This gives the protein CASSEDATDTQYF.

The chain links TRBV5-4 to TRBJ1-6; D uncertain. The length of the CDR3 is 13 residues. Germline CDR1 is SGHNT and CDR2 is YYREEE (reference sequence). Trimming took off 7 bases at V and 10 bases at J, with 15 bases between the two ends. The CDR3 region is CASGEDPSSPLHF. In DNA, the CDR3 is TGTGCCAGCGGGGAAGACCCATCCTCACCCCTCCACTTT.

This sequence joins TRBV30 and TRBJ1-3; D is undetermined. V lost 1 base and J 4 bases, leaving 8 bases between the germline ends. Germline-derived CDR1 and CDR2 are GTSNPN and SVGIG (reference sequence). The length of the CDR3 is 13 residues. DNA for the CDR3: TGTGCCTGGAGTGATACGTACGGAAACACCATATATTTT. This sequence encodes CAWSDTYGNTIYF.

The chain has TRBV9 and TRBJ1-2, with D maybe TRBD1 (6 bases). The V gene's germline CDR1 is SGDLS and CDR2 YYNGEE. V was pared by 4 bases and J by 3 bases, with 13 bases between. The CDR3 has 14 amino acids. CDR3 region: CASSPRQDHYGYTF. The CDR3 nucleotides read TGTGCCAGCAGCCCGAGACAGGACCACTATGGCTACACCTTC.

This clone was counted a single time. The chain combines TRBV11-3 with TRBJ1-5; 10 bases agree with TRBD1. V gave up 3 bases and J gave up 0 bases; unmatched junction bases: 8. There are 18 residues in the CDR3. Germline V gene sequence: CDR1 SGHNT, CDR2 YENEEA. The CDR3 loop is CASSFRDRGPYSNQPQHF. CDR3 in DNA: TGTGCCAGCAGCTTCCGGGACAGGGGCCCGTATAGCAATCAGCCCCAGCATTTT.

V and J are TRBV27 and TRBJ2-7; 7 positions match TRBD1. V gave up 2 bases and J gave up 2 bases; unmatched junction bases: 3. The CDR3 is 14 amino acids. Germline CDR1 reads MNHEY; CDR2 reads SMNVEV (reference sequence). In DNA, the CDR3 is TGTGCCAGCAGTTTAAAGGGGACAGCCTACGAGCAGTACTTC. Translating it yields CASSLKGTAYEQYF.

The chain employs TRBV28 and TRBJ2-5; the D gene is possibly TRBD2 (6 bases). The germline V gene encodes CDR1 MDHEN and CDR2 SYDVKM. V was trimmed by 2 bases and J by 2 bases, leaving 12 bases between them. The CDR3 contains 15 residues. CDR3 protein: CASSLGAGLQETQYF. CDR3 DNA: TGTGCCAGCAGTTTAGGAGCGGGCCTTCAAGAGACCCAGTACTTC.

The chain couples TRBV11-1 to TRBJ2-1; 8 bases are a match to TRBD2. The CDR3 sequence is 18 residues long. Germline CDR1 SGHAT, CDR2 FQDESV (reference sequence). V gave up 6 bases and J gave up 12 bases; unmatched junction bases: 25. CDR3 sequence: CASSYNGGVPKYNEGQFF. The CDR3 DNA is TGTGCCAGCAGTTATAACGGGGGGGTACCAAAATACAATGAAGGGCAGTTCTTC.

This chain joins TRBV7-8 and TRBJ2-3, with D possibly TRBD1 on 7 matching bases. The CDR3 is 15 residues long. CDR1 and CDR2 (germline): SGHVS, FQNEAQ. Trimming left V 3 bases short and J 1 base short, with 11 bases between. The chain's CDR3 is CASSFGGTGTDTQYF. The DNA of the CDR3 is TGTGCCAGCAGCTTTGGGGGGACAGGCACAGATACGCAGTATTTT. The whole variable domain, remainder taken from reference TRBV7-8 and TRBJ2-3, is GAGVSQSPRYKVAKRGQDVALRCDPISGHVSLFWYQQALGQGPEFLTYFQNEAQLDKSGLPSDRFFAERPEGSVSTLKIQRTQQEDSAVYLCASSFGGTGTDTQYFGPGTRLTVL.

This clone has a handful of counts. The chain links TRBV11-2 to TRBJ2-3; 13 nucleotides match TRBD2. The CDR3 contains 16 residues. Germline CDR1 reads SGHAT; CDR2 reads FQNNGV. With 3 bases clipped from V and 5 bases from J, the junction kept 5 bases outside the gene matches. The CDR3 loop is CASSFGLAGVKDTQYF. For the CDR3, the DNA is TGTGCCAGCAGCTTCGGACTAGCGGGAGTGAAAGATACGCAGTATTTT.